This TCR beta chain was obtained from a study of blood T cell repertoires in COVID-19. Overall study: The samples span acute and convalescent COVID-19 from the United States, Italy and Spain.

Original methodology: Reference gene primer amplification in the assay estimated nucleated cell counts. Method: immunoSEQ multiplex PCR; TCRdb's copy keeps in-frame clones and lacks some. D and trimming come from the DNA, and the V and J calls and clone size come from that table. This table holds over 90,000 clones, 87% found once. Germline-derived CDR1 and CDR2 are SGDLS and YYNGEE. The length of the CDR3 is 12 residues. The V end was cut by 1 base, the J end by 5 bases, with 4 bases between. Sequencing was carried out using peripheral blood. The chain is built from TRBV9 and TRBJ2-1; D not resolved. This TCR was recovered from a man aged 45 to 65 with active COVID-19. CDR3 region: CASSVRDNEQFF. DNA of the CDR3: TGTGCCAGCAGCGTACGTGACAATGAGCAGTTCTTC.